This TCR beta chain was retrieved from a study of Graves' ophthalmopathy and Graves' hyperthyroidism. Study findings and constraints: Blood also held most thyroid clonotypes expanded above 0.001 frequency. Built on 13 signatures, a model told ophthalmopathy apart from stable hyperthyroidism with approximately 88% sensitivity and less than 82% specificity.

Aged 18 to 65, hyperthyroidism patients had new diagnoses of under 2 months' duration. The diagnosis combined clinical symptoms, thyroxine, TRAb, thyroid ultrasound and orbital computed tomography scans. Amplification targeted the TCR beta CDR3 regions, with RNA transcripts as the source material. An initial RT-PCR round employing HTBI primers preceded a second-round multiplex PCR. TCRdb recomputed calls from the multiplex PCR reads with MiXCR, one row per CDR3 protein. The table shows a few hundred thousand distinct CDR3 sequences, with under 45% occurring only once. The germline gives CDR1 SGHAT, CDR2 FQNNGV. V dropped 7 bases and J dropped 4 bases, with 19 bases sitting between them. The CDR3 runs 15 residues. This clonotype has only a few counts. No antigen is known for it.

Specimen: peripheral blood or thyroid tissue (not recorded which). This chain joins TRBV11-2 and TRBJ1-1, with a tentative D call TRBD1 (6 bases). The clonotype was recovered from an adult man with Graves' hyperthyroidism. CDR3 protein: CASTVGAEAPTEAFF. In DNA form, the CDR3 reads TGTGCCAGCACCGTGGGGGCCGAGGCGCCCACTGAAGCTTTCTTT.